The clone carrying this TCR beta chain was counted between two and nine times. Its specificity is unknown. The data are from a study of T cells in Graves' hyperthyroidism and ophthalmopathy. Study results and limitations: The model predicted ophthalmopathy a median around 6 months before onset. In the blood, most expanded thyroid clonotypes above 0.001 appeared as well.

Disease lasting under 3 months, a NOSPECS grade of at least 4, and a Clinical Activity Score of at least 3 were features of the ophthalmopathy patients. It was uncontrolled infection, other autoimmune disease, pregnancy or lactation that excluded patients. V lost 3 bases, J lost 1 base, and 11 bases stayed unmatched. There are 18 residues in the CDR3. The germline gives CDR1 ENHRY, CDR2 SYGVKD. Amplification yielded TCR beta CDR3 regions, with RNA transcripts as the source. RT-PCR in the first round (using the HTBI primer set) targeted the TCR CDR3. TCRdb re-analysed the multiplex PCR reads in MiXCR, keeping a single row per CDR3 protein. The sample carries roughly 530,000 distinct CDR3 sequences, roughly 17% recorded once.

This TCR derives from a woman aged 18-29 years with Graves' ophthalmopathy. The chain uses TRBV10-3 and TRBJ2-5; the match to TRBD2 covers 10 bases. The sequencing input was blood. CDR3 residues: CAISEISVASGGQETQYF. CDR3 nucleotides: TGTGCCATCAGTGAAATTTCAGTGGCTAGCGGGGGCCAAGAGACCCAGTACTTC.